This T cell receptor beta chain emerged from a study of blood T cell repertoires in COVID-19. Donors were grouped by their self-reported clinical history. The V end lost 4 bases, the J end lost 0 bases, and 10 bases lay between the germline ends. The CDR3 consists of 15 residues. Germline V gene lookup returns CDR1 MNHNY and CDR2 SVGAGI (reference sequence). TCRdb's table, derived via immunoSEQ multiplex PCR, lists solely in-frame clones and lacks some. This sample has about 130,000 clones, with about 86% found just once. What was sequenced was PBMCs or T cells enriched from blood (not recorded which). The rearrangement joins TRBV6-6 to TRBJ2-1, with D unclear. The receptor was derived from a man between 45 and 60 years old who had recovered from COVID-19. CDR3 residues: CASSSVKSSYNEQFF. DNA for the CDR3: TGTGCCAGCAGTTCTGTCAAGAGCTCCTACAATGAGCAGTTCTTC.